A selection of T cell receptor beta chains follows, all from one sample in a study of PD-L1 blockade in urothelial cancer. Measured with immunoSEQ multiplex PCR; TCRdb has only the in-frame clones, and not every one. The data contain over 75,000 clones, approximately 88% of them seen just once; the ten biggest clones take up about 0.89%. Sequenced material: PBMCs, taken around atezolizumab (anti-PD-L1) treatment. The receptor set was obtained from a woman aged 80 or over with urothelial cancer. CDR3s include the opening cysteine and the closing phenylalanine or tryptophan. The D gene is left open where the match is weak. Some rows have no size entry. The others give once, few or many, or a class for an expanded clone.

v_call	clone_size	d_call	j_call	cdr3_aa	cdr3_nt
TRBV6-1	-	-	TRBJ2-7	CASRPSGLTSYEQYF	TGTGCCAGCCGGCCAAGCGGGCTTACCTCCTACGAGCAGTACTTC
TRBV5-4	-	-	TRBJ2-5	CASSLTQETQYF	TGTGCCAGCAGCTTGACACAAGAGACCCAGTACTTC
TRBV9	-	TRBD1	TRBJ1-4	CASSVEGGKNEKLFF	TGTGCCAGCAGCGTAGAAGGGGGCAAAAACGAAAAACTGTTTTTT
TRBV5-4	-	TRBD1	TRBJ1-5	CASSLGQGADQPQHF	TGTGCCAGCAGCTTGGGACAGGGGGCTGATCAGCCCCAGCATTTT
TRBV7-6	-	TRBD1	TRBJ2-5	CASSLAGTGWVETQYF	TGTGCCAGCAGCTTAGCCGGGACAGGGTGGGTGGAGACCCAGTACTTC
TRBV5-1	-	TRBD1	TRBJ1-2	CASSSGTGSSIYGYTF	TGCGCCAGCAGTTCCGGGACAGGGAGCTCAATCTATGGCTACACCTTC
TRBV2	few	-	TRBJ1-5	CASRGGSSNQPQHF	TGTGCCAGCAGGGGGGGATCCAGCAATCAGCCCCAGCATTTT
TRBV30	-	TRBD1	TRBJ1-5	CAWSSGQASQPQHF	TGTGCCTGGAGTTCCGGACAGGCCTCGCAGCCCCAGCATTTT
TRBV5-4	-	-	TRBJ2-7	CASSLVGTPLEQYF	TGTGCCAGCAGCTTGGTCGGGACTCCCCTAGAGCAGTACTTC
TRBV5-1	-	-	TRBJ2-7	CASSLTGSSYEQYF	TGCGCCAGCAGCTTGACGGGGTCCTCCTACGAGCAGTACTTC
TRBV6-7	-	TRBD1	TRBJ2-5	CASSYSDRWETQYF	TGTGCCAGCAGTTACTCGGACAGGTGGGAGACCCAGTACTTC
TRBV5-4	-	-	TRBJ1-1	CASSSNGQMNTEAFF	TGTGCCAGCAGCTCCAACGGACAGATGAACACTGAAGCTTTCTTT
TRBV6-1	few	-	TRBJ1-5	CASSTHRNQPQHF	TGTGCCAGCAGTACGCACAGGAATCAGCCCCAGCATTTT
TRBV10-1	once	-	TRBJ2-5	CASSEESGSLYQETQYF	TGCGCCAGCAGTGAAGAATCCGGGTCCCTGTACCAAGAGACCCAGTACTTC
TRBV5-4	-	TRBD1	TRBJ2-7	CASSPNSGDRGPYEQYF	TGTGCCAGCAGCCCCAACTCGGGGGACAGGGGGCCCTACGAGCAGTACTTC
TRBV27	-	TRBD2	TRBJ2-3	CASRSTSGSADTQYF	TGTGCCAGCAGATCGACTAGCGGGTCGGCAGATACGCAGTATTTT
TRBV28	-	-	TRBJ1-2	CASSERANYGYTF	TGTGCCAGCAGTGAACGAGCTAACTATGGCTACACCTTC
TRBV28	-	TRBD2	TRBJ2-3	CASSLWGGSMDTQYF	TGTGCCAGCAGTTTATGGGGCGGGAGTATGGATACGCAGTATTTT
TRBV5-6	-	TRBD1	TRBJ2-3	CASSSPDREWTDTQYF	TGTGCCAGCAGCTCCCCCGACAGGGAGTGGACAGATACGCAGTATTTT
TRBV6-5	-	TRBD1	TRBJ1-2	CASSSISTGTDGYTF	TGTGCCAGCAGTTCCATCTCAACCGGGACAGATGGCTACACCTTC
TRBV5-1	-	TRBD1	TRBJ1-4	CASSLGQGAFEKLFF	TGCGCCAGCAGCTTGGGACAGGGGGCTTTTGAAAAACTGTTTTTT
TRBV27	-	-	TRBJ1-1	CASSLIPGVGTEAFF	TGTGCCAGCAGTTTAATCCCGGGGGTTGGGACTGAAGCTTTCTTT
TRBV5-1	-	TRBD1	TRBJ1-1	CASSLAGGLNTEAFF	TGCGCCAGCAGCTTGGCAGGGGGGTTGAACACTGAAGCTTTCTTT
TRBV19	-	-	TRBJ2-1	CASNRGGEQFF	TGTGCCAGTAATCGGGGAGGCGAGCAGTTCTTC
TRBV14	-	TRBD1	TRBJ2-2	CASSHRWQGAGELFF	TGTGCCAGCAGCCATCGATGGCAGGGGGCCGGGGAGCTGTTTTTT
TRBV27	-	-	TRBJ2-3	CASGSGQSTDTQYF	TGTGCCAGCGGTAGCGGTCAAAGCACAGATACGCAGTATTTT
TRBV15	once	TRBD2	TRBJ2-7	CATSRVQGAGGVYEQYF	TGTGCCACCAGCAGAGTCCAAGGGGCGGGGGGTGTCTACGAGCAGTACTTC
TRBV7-9	once	TRBD2	TRBJ2-3	CASSPSGHGTDTQYF	TGTGCCAGCAGTCCTAGCGGCCACGGCACAGATACGCAGTATTTT
TRBV27	once	-	TRBJ2-5	CASSLLGGAQRETQYF	TGTGCCAGCAGTTTATTAGGGGGGGCGCAGAGAGAGACCCAGTACTTC
TRBV11-3	-	TRBD2	TRBJ2-7	CASSLGGGVEQYF	TGTGCCAGCAGCTTAGGCGGGGGGGTCGAGCAGTACTTC
TRBV5-1	once	TRBD1	TRBJ1-1	CASRGVGTGNTEAFF	TGCGCCAGCAGGGGAGTGGGGACAGGCAACACTGAAGCTTTCTTT
TRBV10-2	-	TRBD1	TRBJ1-1	CASRDRVTMNTEAFF	TGCGCCAGCCGGGACAGGGTGACCATGAACACTGAAGCTTTCTTT
TRBV4-1	-	TRBD2	TRBJ2-2	CASSPIWTSGSGELFF	TGCGCCAGCAGCCCAATCTGGACTAGCGGGAGCGGGGAGCTGTTTTTT
TRBV28	-	TRBD2	TRBJ2-1	CASSLAGGPKGYNEQFF	TGTGCCAGCAGTTTAGCGGGAGGGCCGAAGGGCTACAATGAGCAGTTCTTC
TRBV19	-	TRBD2	TRBJ2-1	CASSRTSGSFDNEQFF	TGTGCCAGTAGTAGGACTAGCGGGAGTTTCGACAATGAGCAGTTCTTC
TRBV30	-	-	TRBJ1-4	CAWSDGDTTTNEKLFF	TGTGCCTGGAGTGACGGGGACACCACAACTAATGAAAAACTGTTTTTT
TRBV12-5	-	-	TRBJ2-3	CASGSIWGEGTDTQYF	TGTGCTAGTGGTTCAATCTGGGGAGAAGGCACAGATACGCAGTATTTT
TRBV6-5	once	-	TRBJ2-5	CASSPTRDGETQYF	TGTGCCAGCAGTCCCACGAGGGATGGAGAGACCCAGTACTTC
TRBV4-1	-	-	TRBJ1-3	CASSQVLRTGSSGNTIYF	TGCGCCAGCAGCCAAGTTTTACGCACAGGGAGCTCTGGAAACACCATATATTTT
TRBV7-9	-	-	TRBJ1-1	CASSLGGSLNTEAFF	TGTGCCAGCAGCTTAGGAGGCAGCCTGAACACTGAAGCTTTCTTT
TRBV9	-	-	TRBJ2-7	CASSVGAGASYEQYF	TGTGCCAGCAGCGTAGGGGCAGGGGCTTCCTACGAGCAGTACTTC
TRBV27	few	TRBD1	TRBJ1-5	CASSLRDSYQPQHF	TGTGCCAGCAGTTTACGGGACAGCTATCAGCCCCAGCATTTT
TRBV7-9	-	-	TRBJ1-1	CASSLLGGGGIAFF	TGTGCCAGCAGCTTATTAGGGGGAGGGGGGATCGCTTTCTTT
TRBV10-2	few	TRBD1	TRBJ1-5	CASSGTGIQPQHF	TGCGCCAGCAGTGGGACAGGGATTCAGCCCCAGCATTTT
TRBV7-6	-	TRBD1	TRBJ2-4	CASSLTTGGAKNIQYF	TGTGCCAGCAGCTTAACGACAGGGGGGGCCAAAAACATTCAGTACTTC
TRBV28	-	TRBD1	TRBJ1-5	CASSYSGTAGGQPQHF	TGTGCCAGCAGTTATTCCGGGACAGCCGGAGGGCAGCCCCAGCATTTT
TRBV5-1	-	-	TRBJ1-2	CASRQWGGTNYGYTF	TGCGCCAGCAGACAATGGGGAGGGACTAACTATGGCTACACCTTC
TRBV29-1	-	-	TRBJ2-5	CSVDIGETQYF	TGCAGCGTTGATATTGGCGAGACCCAGTACTTC
TRBV6-5	-	TRBD1	TRBJ1-2	CASSQNRGDGYTF	TGTGCCAGCAGTCAAAACAGGGGGGATGGCTACACCTTC
TRBV5-1	-	TRBD2	TRBJ2-1	CASSPGGGGYNEQFF	TGCGCCAGCTCCCCGGGGGGCGGGGGGTACAATGAGCAGTTCTTC